The 5 T cell receptor beta chains presented below share a single source sample, sequenced in a study of T-cell reconstitution after alpha-beta-depleted transplantation in children. Unique molecular identifiers were incorporated when the TCRbeta library was constructed. Each CDR3 protein is one row after TCRdb ran MiXCR on the PCR reads. This table has some 640,000 distinct CDR3 sequences, approximately 15% appearing once. The sequencing here drew on PBMCs from the stem cell graft donor, taken from the stem cell graft. The source of these receptors is a human donor who donated a stem cell graft to a child with acute myeloid leukemia.

This clonotype was recorded many times. The gene calls are TRBV29-1 and TRBJ2-1; a possible D gene is TRBD2 (6 bases). V lost 5 bases and J 0 bases, leaving 11 bases between the germline ends. The CDR3 has 14 residues. The germline V gene encodes CDR1 SQVTM and CDR2 ANQGSEA. The CDR3 reads CSVISGSSYNEQFF. The CDR3 DNA follows: TGCAGCGTTATTAGCGGTAGCTCCTACAATGAGCAGTTCTTC.

This clonotype has at least ten counts. The chain carries TRBV20-1 and TRBJ2-1; TRBD1 matches at 7 bases. CDR3 size: 13 residues. The ends lost 6 bases at V and 0 bases at J; junction bases unmatched: 2. Germline V gives CDR1 DFQATT, CDR2 SNEGSKA (reference sequence). The chain's CDR3 is CSARQGSYNEQFF. CDR3 bases: TGCAGTGCGAGACAGGGCTCCTACAATGAGCAGTTCTTC.

Many counts were recorded for this clonotype. This chain links TRBV20-1 with TRBJ2-5; D perhaps matches TRBD1 (6 bases). V lost 5 bases to trimming and J lost 0 bases, with 13 bases between them. CDR3 length: 14 amino acids. The germline V gene encodes CDR1 DFQATT and CDR2 SNEGSKA (reference sequence). CDR3 amino acids: CSAFYRDNQETQYF. The CDR3, as DNA: TGCAGTGCTTTCTACCGGGACAACCAAGAGACCCAGTACTTC.

The chain has TRBV2 and TRBJ2-1; D is uncertain. V was clipped by 1 base and J by 4 bases, with 14 bases between them. Germline loops: CDR1 SNHLY, CDR2 FYNNEI. The CDR3 has 16 amino acids. The CDR3 spells CASSEEGSWGYNEQFF. In DNA, the CDR3 is TGTGCCAGCAGTGAAGAGGGCTCCTGGGGTTACAATGAGCAGTTCTTC.

The J gene is TRBJ2-3, the V gene TRBV4-1, with D possibly TRBD2 on 6 matching bases. Between the trimmed V and J ends, which lost 6 bases and 5 bases, there was a span of 15 bases. This CDR3 contains 14 residues. Germline CDR1 MGHRA, CDR2 YSYEKL. The CDR3 here is CASRETWGGDTQYF. Written as DNA, the CDR3 is TGCGCCAGCAGAGAGACTTGGGGAGGAGATACGCAGTATTTT.